Sequencing of this T cell receptor beta chain was carried out in a study of blood T cell repertoires in COVID-19. Study in general: The study drew acute and convalescent COVID-19 samples from the United States, Italy and Spain. PBMCs, B-cell-depleted T cells, or T cells were the source of the cDNA or gDNA that made up the material.

Per the original data handling: Amplified reference gene primers provided the basis for estimating nucleated cell counts. Generated by immunoSEQ multiplex PCR, the TCRdb table keeps only in-frame clones and is missing some. V and J calls and clone size come straight from that table; D and trimming were deduced from the DNA. Of about 59,000 clones listed, approximately 79% are singletons. After removal of 3 bases from V and 7 bases from J, the junction contained 6 bases not matched to a gene. This CDR3 is 15 amino acids long. Germline V gene sequence: CDR1 LNHDA, CDR2 SQIVND (reference sequence). This TCR came from a human donor in a cohort sampled during active COVID-19. This sequence joins TRBV19 and TRBJ2-1; TRBD2 matches at 10 bases. The sample was peripheral blood. Here the CDR3 DNA reads TGTGCCAGTAGTATTGGCGGAGCGGGAGGGAATGAGCAGTTCTTC. The encoded protein is CASSIGGAGGNEQFF.